This T cell receptor beta chain was sequenced during a study of OX40 agonist ivuxolimab in advanced cancers. Study-wide context: Ivuxolimab, which targeted the costimulatory receptor OX40 (CD134), was an agonistic, fully human IgG2 monoclonal antibody. Intravenous ivuxolimab was administered to patients every 2 weeks at six dose levels: 0.01, 0.1, 0.3, 1.5, 3 and 10 mg/kg. Among the roughly 54 dose-escalation patients, about 20 had hepatocellular carcinoma, approximately 15 melanoma, 9 renal cell carcinoma and 9 head and neck cancer. The dose-escalation cohort was 82.7% male with a mean age of roughly 60 years, ranging from roughly 23 to 79. Patients were allowed to have had prior anti-PD-1, anti-PD-L1 or anti-CTLA-4 therapy, and 40% to 45% of the dose-escalation patients had been treated with checkpoint inhibitors. Partial responses occurred in three dose-escalation patients: two with cutaneous melanoma and one with hepatocellular carcinoma. Peripheral TCRbeta sequencing was intended to test whether TCR sequence diversity was altered and clonal T-cell expansion was caused by ivuxolimab. The monotherapy dose-escalation portion (N ≈ 50 patients) of the phase I ivuxolimab trial is reported in the paper. Paper-wide results and their limitations: In partial responders in the 0.1-3.0 mg/kg groups, normalized peripheral clonal expansion was found to be among the lowest, especially among CD8+ T cells. At doses from 0.1 to 3.0 mg/kg, clonal expansion was seen in both CD4+ and CD8+ blood T cells between baseline and week 6. After ivuxolimab, expanded clones were on average more numerous among CD8+ T cells than among CD4+ T cells. The antigen specificity of the peripheral T cells that underwent clonal expansion was not determined. Low levels of normalized T-cell clonal expansion were also seen in some patients who did not respond.

For sequencing of the TCRbeta CDR3 region, genomic DNA was extracted from the sorted cells. TCRbeta CDR3 regions were sequenced using the immunoSEQ Assay. The table comes from immuneACCESS by way of TCRdb, which keeps in-frame sequences with V and J called. Part of the clones is missing from these tables; in studies checked, under half for an unresolved V gene and the rest for unknown reasons. The sample includes tens of thousands of clones, with 88% observed a single time. In total, the top ten clones hold under 70% of the sample. The CDR1 and CDR2 encoded by the germline V gene are SGDLS and YYNGEE. The junction shows trimming of 4 bases on V and 5 bases on J, plus 15 bases between the germline ends. The CDR3, from cysteine to phenylalanine, totals 14 residues. Here the CDR3 DNA is all that survives: 42 bases in frame from base 1. Patients with a history of autoimmune disease or receiving systemic immunosuppression were excluded from the trial. In every dose cohort, peripheral blood was drawn for TCR sequencing at baseline, cycle 4 day 1, and cycle 7 day 1. Samples came from an open-label, multicenter, first-in-human phase I dose-escalation trial of ivuxolimab. The trial enrolled adults with locally advanced or metastatic head and neck squamous cell, hepatocellular, melanoma or renal cell carcinoma. Before TCR sequencing, CD4+ and CD8+ T cells were separately sorted from peripheral blood.

As regards this clone: This receptor's antigen is unknown. No base quality values were provided; no much bigger clone lies one nucleotide off.

The sample in question was CD4+ or CD8+ T cells sorted from blood, obtained in a trial of the OX40 agonist ivuxolimab. This clonotype was sampled from an adult with an advanced solid tumor such as melanoma, head and neck, liver or kidney cancer. The rearrangement combines TRBV9 with TRBJ1-1; perhaps TRBD1 is the D gene, with 5 bases matching. The CDR3 reads as follows: CASSSQGMGTEAFF. The nucleotides read TGTGCCAGCAGCAGCCAGGGTATGGGTACTGAAGCTTTCTTT.